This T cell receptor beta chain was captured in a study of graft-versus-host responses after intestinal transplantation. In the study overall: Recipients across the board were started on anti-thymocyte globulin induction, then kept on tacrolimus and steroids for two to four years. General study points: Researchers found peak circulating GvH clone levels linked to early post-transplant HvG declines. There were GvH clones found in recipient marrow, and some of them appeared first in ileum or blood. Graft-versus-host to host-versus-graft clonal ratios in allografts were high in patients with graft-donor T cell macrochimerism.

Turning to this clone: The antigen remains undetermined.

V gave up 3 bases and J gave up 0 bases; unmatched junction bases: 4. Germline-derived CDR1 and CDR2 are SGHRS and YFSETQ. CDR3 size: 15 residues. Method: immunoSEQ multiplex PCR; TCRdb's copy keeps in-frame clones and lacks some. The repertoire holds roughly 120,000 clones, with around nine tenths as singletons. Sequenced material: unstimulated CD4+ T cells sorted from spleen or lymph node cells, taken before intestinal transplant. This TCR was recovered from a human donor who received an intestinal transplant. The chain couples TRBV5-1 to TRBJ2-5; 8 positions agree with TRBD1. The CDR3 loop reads CASSYGGQDQETQYF. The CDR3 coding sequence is TGCGCCAGCAGCTACGGGGGACAGGACCAAGAGACCCAGTACTTC.